This T cell receptor (beta chain) was sequenced during a study of T cells after yellow fever vaccination. Notes on the study in general: Although the secondary response was weaker, it peaked faster, at day 5 versus 15.

The CDR3 has 16 amino acids. Germline V gene data show CDR1 as DFQATT and CDR2 as SNEGSKA (reference sequence). Details on this clonotype: Its specificity is unknown. Germline is not matched at one junction end, which may reflect a read error.

From the 5' RACE reads, TCRdb called clonotypes with MiXCR, one entry per CDR3 protein. The repertoire holds around 600,000 distinct CDR3 sequences, with more than 9% as singletons. J is TRBJ2-2 and V is TRBV20-1; D is tentatively TRBD1 or TRBD2 (6 bases each). This material consisted of PBMCs, taken on the day of the yellow fever booster vaccination. The TCR comes from a man in his thirties or forties who received the YFV17D yellow fever vaccine. CDR3 in DNA: TGCTGTGCTAGAGATGAGGGGGGATTTAACACCGGGGAGCTGTTTTTT. Residues: CCARDEGGFNTGELFF.